Following are 12 T cell receptor beta chains from one sample sequenced in a study of T cell repertoires in cytomegalovirus infection. One entry per CDR3 protein, called by TCRdb with MiXCR from the reads. The sample comprises hundreds of thousands of distinct CDR3 sequences, 20% to 25% of which are singletons, and under 8.5% rests with the top ten. Material for sequencing was CD8+ T cells from PBMCs. Every receptor here comes from a human donor in good health (CMV status not recorded). Some clones in this sample may be carry-over from other donors' samples.

CDR3 in amino acids: CASVGAGANVLTF. The CDR3 DNA sequence: TGTGCCAGCGTTGGGGCTGGGGCCAACGTCCTGACTTTC. V is TRBV28 and J is TRBJ2-6, with D unresolved. This CDR3 comprises 13 residues. Germline V CDR1 and CDR2: MDHEN, SYDVKM. Trimming removed 8 bases from V and 2 bases from J, with 7 bases in between.

This sequence joins TRBV20-1 and TRBJ2-5, with D maybe TRBD2 (5 bases). The CDR3 runs to 13 residues. The germline V gene encodes CDR1 DFQATT and CDR2 SNEGSKA (reference sequence). V lost 5 bases and J 6 bases, leaving 16 bases between the germline ends. The CDR3 coding sequence is TGCAGTGCTCTGGCAGAGGGTCCCAAGACCCAGTACTTC. Translated, it gives CSALAEGPKTQYF.

The CDR3 reads CAIRESAAGEQYF. CDR3 nucleotide sequence: TGTGCCATCAGGGAATCCGCGGCGGGGGAGCAGTACTTC. This chain links TRBV10-3 with TRBJ2-7, with D possibly TRBD2 on 6 matching bases. The CDR3 is made up of 13 amino acids. Per the germline V gene, CDR1 is ENHRY and CDR2 is SYGVKD. Trimming took off 6 bases at V and 7 bases at J, with 16 bases between the two ends.

This clonotype was counted many times. This sequence joins TRBV7-9 and TRBJ2-3; D might be TRBD2 (5 bases). Deletions cut 1 base from V and 7 bases from J, with 12 bases between. Germline V gene lookup returns CDR1 SEHNR and CDR2 FQNEAQ (reference sequence). This CDR3 region has 14 residues. DNA for the CDR3: TGTGCCAGCAGCTTAGATCCGGGATCCTATACGCAGTATTTT. This sequence encodes CASSLDPGSYTQYF.

This chain connects TRBV6-2 or TRBV6-3 to TRBJ1-1, with 9 nucleotides matching TRBD1. V shed 5 bases, J shed 5 bases, and the junction held 3 bases outside the gene matches. This CDR3 spans 13 amino acids. The germline V gene encodes CDR1 MNHEY and CDR2 SVGEGT. The CDR3 DNA follows: TGTGCCAGCAGTACAGGGGGCTGGACTGAAGCTTTCTTT. Its translation: CASSTGGWTEAFF.

This clonotype appeared a few times. This chain links TRBV2 with TRBJ1-6; 7 bases are shared with TRBD1. Trimming took 6 bases from V and 14 from J; bases not matched to a gene: 10. The V gene's germline CDR1 is SNHLY and CDR2 FYNNEI. This CDR3 is 13 amino acids long. The DNA of the CDR3 is TGTGCCAGCAGCCCGAGACAGGGACCCACCCTCCACTTT. Its protein product is CASSPRQGPTLHF.

This clonotype appeared a single time. This chain links TRBV29-1 with TRBJ2-1, with D tentatively TRBD1 or TRBD2 (6 bases each). This CDR3 comprises 12 residues. Trimming shortened V by 0 bases and J by 15 bases, and 15 bases separated the two germline ends. CDR1 and CDR2 (germline): SQVTM, ANQGSEA. CDR3 in DNA: TGCAGCGTTGAAGATGGGGGGCCCTCATCGTTCTTC. Translation: CSVEDGGPSSFF.

For this clonotype: One base away lies a much larger clone, so this may be a sequencing read error. The chain employs TRBV28 and TRBJ2-3; D call uncertain. Trimming cost V 5 bases and J 2 bases, with 11 bases left between them. CDR3 length: 14 residues. The germline CDR1 and CDR2 sequences are MDHEN and SYDVKM. CDR3 protein: CASSIEVHTDTQYF. The CDR3 region has the DNA TGTGCCAGCAGTATAGAGGTCCACACAGATACGCAGTATTTT.

About this clonotype itself: A read error may explain this, as a much larger clone is one base away. J is TRBJ1-1 and V is TRBV4-1; 7 bases match TRBD1. CDR3 length equals 16 residues. The V gene end was trimmed by 0 bases and the J gene end by 7 bases; junction bases not matched to a gene: 11. The germline V gene encodes CDR1 MGHRA and CDR2 YSYEKL. This CDR3 is CASSQDSTGSQDEAFF. The DNA for the CDR3 is TGCGCCAGCAGCCAAGATTCGACAGGGAGCCAGGATGAAGCTTTCTTT.

This clonotype was recorded many times. J is TRBJ2-2 and V is TRBV7-8; D is undetermined. This CDR3 comprises 15 residues. The germline V gene has CDR1 SGHVS and CDR2 FQNEAQ. Trimming left V 2 bases short and J 5 bases short, with 12 bases between. This CDR3 is CASSLSQIMTGELFF. CDR3 in DNA: TGTGCCAGCAGCTTATCCCAGATCATGACCGGGGAGCTGTTTTTT.

The chain combines TRBV6-5 with TRBJ1-2, with D uncertain. The CDR3 is 16 residues long. Trimming pared 0 bases from V and 2 bases from J, leaving 13 bases between. Germline CDR1 and CDR2: MNHEY and SVGAGI. CDR3 nucleotides: TGTGCCAGCAGTTACTCTTTGGGTCCCCGAAACTATGGCTACACCTTC. Protein product: CASSYSLGPRNYGYTF.

This clonotype has a count of ten or more. The chain uses TRBV6-1 and TRBJ1-6, with TRBD1 identical over 7 bases. Trimming took 6 bases from V and 5 from J; bases not matched to a gene: 4. Per the germline V gene, CDR1 is MNHNS and CDR2 is SASEGT. The CDR3 length is 14 residues. CDR3 amino acids: CASRTGTDNSPLHF. CDR3 coding DNA: TGTGCCAGCAGGACCGGGACAGATAATTCACCCCTCCACTTT.